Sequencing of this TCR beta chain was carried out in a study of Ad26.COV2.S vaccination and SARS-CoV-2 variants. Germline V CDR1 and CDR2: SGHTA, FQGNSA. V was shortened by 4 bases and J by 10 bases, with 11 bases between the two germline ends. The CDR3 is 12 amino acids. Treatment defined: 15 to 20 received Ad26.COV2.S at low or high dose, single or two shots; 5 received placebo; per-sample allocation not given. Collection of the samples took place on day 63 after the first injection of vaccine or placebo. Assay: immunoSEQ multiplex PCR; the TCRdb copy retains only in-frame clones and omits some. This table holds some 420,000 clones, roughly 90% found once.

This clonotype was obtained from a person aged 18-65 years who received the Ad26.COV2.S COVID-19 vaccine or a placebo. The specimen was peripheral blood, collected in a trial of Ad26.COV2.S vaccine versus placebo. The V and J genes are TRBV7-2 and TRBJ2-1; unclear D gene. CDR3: CASSSSLGEQFF. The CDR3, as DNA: TGTGCCAGCAGCTCGTCACTGGGGGAGCAGTTCTTC.